This T cell receptor (beta chain) was documented in a study of cytomegalovirus exposure and HLA in healthy donors. Study-level findings and limits: TCR beta chains numbering more than 150 were designated cytomegalovirus-associated. According to reports, the classifier identified cytomegalovirus status with high specificity and sensitivity.

Germline V lookup: CDR1 MGHDK, CDR2 SYGVNS. The CDR3 contains 18 residues. V dropped 1 base and J dropped 0; count of bases not matched to a gene: 10. The table came from immunoSEQ multiplex PCR; TCRdb's copy has only in-frame clones and leaves some out. The profile shows under 200,000 clones, about 81% of them singletons. For this clone: Its antigen is undetermined.

Sequences were obtained from PBMCs. This sequence was found in a woman aged 25 to 39 in good health and CMV-seronegative. The chain carries TRBV25-1 and TRBJ2-5, with TRBD1 matching 8 bases. As DNA, the CDR3 is TGTGCCAGCAGTGAATTGTTGGGGACAGGAAGGTACCAAGAGACCCAGTACTTC. Protein product: CASSELLGTGRYQETQYF.